This paragraph covers one T cell receptor (beta chain) sequence. Germline values: CDR1 SGHVS, CDR2 FQNEAQ. V shed 1 base and J shed 6 bases, with 10 bases lying between them. The CDR3 is 15 residues long. Time point in this sample: newly diagnosed, previously untreated cHL patient sample. Purification of CD4+ T cells from thawed PBMCs was achieved by magnetic negative selection. This sample is drawn from a study of PD-1 blockade in classical Hodgkin lymphoma. This table comes from immunoSEQ multiplex PCR, and its TCRdb copy is limited to in-frame clones, with some not included. The table has almost 20,000 clones, over 80% seen once.

The receptor was derived from a human donor with classical Hodgkin lymphoma. The sequenced material came from CD4+ T cells from blood. The chain links TRBV7-8 to TRBJ1-6; D is unresolved. DNA for the CDR3: TGTGCCAGCAGCTTAGTCCAGGCTGCTAATTCACCCCTCCACTTT. It encodes CASSLVQAANSPLHF.